These 29 T cell receptor beta chains came from one sample sequenced in a study of blood T cells in healthy people across ages. The second PCR ran roughly 6 to 11 cycles with a sample-barcoded 5' primer and J-beta primers. TCRdb reprocessed the 5' RACE reads with MiXCR, giving one entry per CDR3 protein. The sample lists approximately 680,000 distinct CDR3 sequences; about 30% were seen once. Material: blood. Receptors originate from a woman aged 80 or over in good health.

The gene calls are TRBV7-2 and TRBJ2-3; 10 nucleotides agree with TRBD1. Germline CDR1 is SGHTA and CDR2 is FQGNSA. The CDR3 totals 15 residues. V was pared by 2 bases and J by 6 bases, with 5 bases of the junction left unmatched. As DNA, the CDR3 is TGTGCCAGCAGCTTATGGGACAGGGGCGACGATACGCAGTATTTT. It translates to CASSLWDRGDDTQYF.

Concerning this clonotype itself: At one end the junction does not follow the germline gene, possibly because of a read error. This sequence joins TRBV12-3 or TRBV12-4 and TRBJ2-3; D could derive from TRBD1 or TRBD2 (6 bases each). This CDR3 is 14 amino acids long. CDR3 nucleotides: TGTGCCAGCACCACTGGAGGGGGTTCAGGTGCGCAATATTTT. Its protein product is CASTTGGGSGAQYF.

A note on this clonotype: Just one base apart from a much larger clone, this may be a read error. The chain links TRBV7-3 to TRBJ1-6, with D uncertain. CDR1 is SGHTA and CDR2 is FQGTGA in the germline V gene. The CDR3 is 13 amino acids. The CDR3 spells CASSPNQNSPPHF. In DNA form, the CDR3 reads TGTGCCAGCAGCCCCAACCAAAATTCACCCCCCCACTTT.

Remarks on this clonotype: A much larger clone differs by one base, so this may be a read error. CDR3 DNA: TGTGCCAGCCCGGACCTCGGACAACCTGGGGCCAACGTCCTGACTTTC. Residues: CASPDLGQPGANVLTF. The chain couples TRBV18 to TRBJ2-6, with D perhaps matching TRBD1 (5 bases). The CDR3 runs to 16 residues. V was cut by 8 bases and J by 2 bases, with 16 bases left in between. The germline V gene has CDR1 KGHSH and CDR2 LQKENI.

This clonotype was detected ten times or more. A read error may be the cause here, since a much bigger clone is one base away. This chain links TRBV20-1 with TRBJ2-1; D is tentatively TRBD1 or TRBD2 (5 bases each). Germline assignment: CDR1 DFQATT and CDR2 SNEGSKA (reference sequence). The CDR3 has 14 amino acids. The V end lost 5 bases, the J end lost 6 bases, and 17 bases lay between the germline ends. The CDR3 loop is CSAPPTQGRNEQFF. CDR3 DNA sequence: TGCAGTGCTCCGCCGACGCAGGGACGCAATGAGCAGTTCTTC.

This clonotype has at least ten counts. The V and J genes are TRBV2 and TRBJ2-5; D not certain. The ends were cut back, 4 bases at V and 4 bases at J, with 13 bases in the middle. In germline, CDR1 is SNHLY, CDR2 FYNNEI. CDR3 length equals 14 residues. CDR3 in DNA: TGTGCCAGCAGTGGGACCCAGACGGCAGAGACCCAGTACTTC. Its translation: CASSGTQTAETQYF.

This clonotype has a count of ten or more. The gene calls are TRBV4-3 and TRBJ2-7, with TRBD1 identical over 8 bases. CDR3 length: 16 amino acids. Germline CDR1 LGHNA, CDR2 YSLEER. V was pared by 0 bases and J by 4 bases, with 8 bases of the junction left unmatched. CDR3 coding DNA: TGCGCCAGCAGCCAAGATTTTCCAGGGGGCTTATACGAGCAGTACTTC. Protein product: CASSQDFPGGLYEQYF.

Turning to this clonotype: At one end the junction does not follow the germline gene, possibly because of a read error. The chain links TRBV29-1 to TRBJ1-2, with 7 bases matching TRBD1. CDR1 SQVTM and CDR2 ANQGSEA come from the germline V gene. The CDR3 spans 13 residues. As DNA, the CDR3 is TGCAGCGTCGAAGATGGGACAGTCTATGGCTACACCTTC. Translation gives CSVEDGTVYGYTF.

This clonotype occurred many times. The gene calls are TRBV18 and TRBJ2-7, with 10 bases that match TRBD1. Germline CDR1 reads KGHSH; CDR2 reads LQKENI. V lost 2 bases to trimming and J lost 7 bases; unmatched junction nucleotides: 8. The CDR3 has 15 residues. CDR3 in amino acids: CASSPTGQGEGEQYF. The CDR3 DNA sequence: TGTGCCAGCTCACCAACCGGACAGGGGGAAGGGGAGCAGTACTTC.

J is TRBJ2-1 and V is TRBV20-1; the D gene is possibly TRBD2 (6 bases). The CDR3 length is 12 residues. In germline, CDR1 is DFQATT, CDR2 SNEGSKA (reference sequence). CDR3 nucleotides: TGCAGCCGACTAGGCTCCTACAATGAGCAGTTCTTC. This gives the protein CSRLGSYNEQFF.

The V gene is TRBV20-1, the J gene TRBJ2-5; 9 bases are a match to TRBD1. Germline V CDR1 and CDR2: DFQATT, SNEGSKA (reference sequence). The CDR3 has 12 residues. Trimming removed 6 bases from V and 5 bases from J; junction bases left unmatched: 4. The DNA for the CDR3 is TGCAGTGCGCCGGGACAGGGCGAGACCCAGTACTTC. Its translation: CSAPGQGETQYF.

This clonotype was detected many times. The J gene is TRBJ1-1, the V gene TRBV27; no reliable D call. Germline CDR1 MNHEY, CDR2 SMNVEV (reference sequence). V was shortened by 7 bases and J by 1 base, with 13 bases between the two germline ends. This CDR3 contains 14 residues. The CDR3 bases are TGTGCCAGCAACCCCAGAGGTTCGAACACTGAAGCTTTCTTT. This encodes CASNPRGSNTEAFF.

This clonotype has at least ten counts. This rearrangement joins TRBV20-1 to TRBJ1-6; 8 bases are shared with TRBD1. Looked up from germline, CDR1 is DFQATT and CDR2 is SNEGSKA (reference sequence). The CDR3 runs to 15 residues. After removal of 4 bases from V and 5 bases from J, the junction contained 7 bases not matched to a gene. The CDR3 DNA is TGCAGTGCTATTCGGACAGGGTGGGATAATTCACCCCTCCACTTT. Translating it yields CSAIRTGWDNSPLHF.

V is TRBV28 and J is TRBJ2-4, with TRBD2 identical over 15 bases. The assigned J gene may be wrong: the sequence end matches TRBJ2-7 better. From germline, CDR1 is MDHEN and CDR2 SYDVKM. The length of the CDR3 is 15 residues. CDR3 nucleotides: TGTGCCAGCAGGCGGACTAGCGGGAGGGCCGCCGAGCAGTACTTC. Protein product: CASRRTSGRAAEQYF.

The V call is TRBV5-6, the J call TRBJ1-2; the D gene is possibly TRBD1 (5 bases). Germline-derived CDR1 and CDR2 are SGHDT and YYEEEE. The CDR3 length is 15 residues. Trimming stripped 2 bases from V and 8 bases from J, with 19 bases between. CDR3 sequence reads: CASSFGPSVGRGYTF. The CDR3 bases are TGTGCCAGCAGCTTTGGCCCCTCCGTGGGGCGGGGCTACACCTTC.

This clonotype has only a few counts. The V and J genes are TRBV29-1 and TRBJ1-6, with TRBD1 identical over 7 bases. Trimming cost V 5 bases and J 14 bases; bases outside gene matches: 9. This CDR3 spans 12 amino acids. The germline V gene has CDR1 SQVTM and CDR2 ANQGSEA. The CDR3 region has the DNA TGCAGCGTTTTTCAACAGGGGACGACCCTCCACTTT. Encoded protein: CSVFQQGTTLHF.

Notes on this clonotype: A clone one base away is much larger, so this may be a read error. This rearrangement joins TRBV20-1 to TRBJ2-1, with 8 bases that match TRBD2. The end of the DNA aligns better with TRBJ2-7, so the J call may be wrong. CDR1 DFQATT and CDR2 SNEGSKA come from the germline V gene (reference sequence). This CDR3 comprises 14 residues. CDR3 region: CSASIGGGNNEQYF. DNA for the CDR3: TGCAGTGCTAGTATCGGGGGGGGAAACAATGAGCAGTACTTC.

This clonotype was picked up many times. This chain connects TRBV11-2 to TRBJ2-1, with 7 bases matching TRBD1. CDR1 and CDR2 (germline): SGHAT, FQNNGV. Germline trimming cut 5 bases from V and 8 bases from J; bases unmatched to any gene: 6. This CDR3 has 13 amino acids. CDR3 region: CASSLDRVHEQFF. In DNA, the CDR3 is TGTGCCAGCAGCCTCGACAGGGTACATGAGCAGTTCTTC.

In the case of this clonotype: One end of the junction varies from germline; a read error may be responsible. This chain joins TRBV9 and TRBJ2-7, with D perhaps matching TRBD2 (5 bases). The CDR3 sequence is 14 residues long. The germline V gene encodes CDR1 SGDLS and CDR2 YYNGEE. CDR3 loop: CANSPGRGSYEQYF. The DNA for the CDR3 is TGTGCCAACAGCCCAGGACGGGGTTCCTACGAGCAGTACTTC.

As regards this clonotype: One end of the junction fails to match germline, which may point to a read error. The J gene is TRBJ2-1, the V gene TRBV7-9; 9 bases are shared with TRBD1. CDR3 length: 15 residues. Germline-derived CDR1 and CDR2 are SEHNR and FQNEAQ (reference sequence). The CDR3 DNA is TGCGCCAGCAGCCCCATCGGGACAGGGTTGGATGAGCAGTTCTTC. This gives the protein CASSPIGTGLDEQFF. Variable domain in full (rest from reference TRBV7-9 and TRBJ2-1): DTGVSQNPRHKITKRGQNVTFRCDPISEHNRLYWYRQTLGQGPEFLTYFQNEAQLEKSRLLSDRFSAERPKGSFSTLEIQRTEQGDSAMYLCASSPIGTGLDEQFFGPGTRLTVL.

This clonotype has a count of ten or more. The chain has TRBV10-3 and TRBJ1-2, with a tentative D call TRBD1 (5 bases). The CDR3 totals 13 residues. Trimming left V 3 bases short and J 3 bases short, with 8 bases between. Germline CDR1 ENHRY, CDR2 SYGVKD. CDR3 in amino acids: CAISEQDYYGYTF. The CDR3 nucleotides are TGTGCCATCAGTGAACAGGATTACTATGGCTACACCTTC.

Many counts were recorded for this clonotype. DNA of the CDR3: TGCAGTGCTGGGGGCCTGGGGGATCAGCCCCAGCATTTT. It is translated as CSAGGLGDQPQHF. This rearrangement joins TRBV20-1 to TRBJ1-5, with D perhaps TRBD1 (6 bases). The CDR3 is 13 residues long. Between the trimmed V and J ends, which lost 5 bases and 5 bases, there was a span of 13 bases. The germline V gene encodes CDR1 DFQATT and CDR2 SNEGSKA (reference sequence).

This clonotype was observed many times. A single base separates this from a much larger clone, so it may be a read error. The J gene is TRBJ2-7, the V gene TRBV30; either TRBD1 or TRBD2 may supply D (5 bases each). The CDR3 sequence is 13 residues long. Germline CDR1 GTSNPN, CDR2 SVGIG (reference sequence). The V and J ends lost 3 bases and 4 bases respectively, with 13 bases between them. The CDR3 nucleotides read TGTGCCTGGAGGCGGCAGGGAGTTTACGAGCAGTACTTC. Translation gives CAWRRQGVYEQYF. The full variable domain, completed using reference TRBV30 and TRBJ2-7, is SQTIHQWPATLVQPVGSPLSLECTVEGTSNPNLYWYRQAAGRGLQLLFYSVGIGQISSEVPQNLSASRPQDRQFILSSKKLLLSDSGFYLCAWRRQGVYEQYFGPGTRLTVT.

Many counts were recorded for this clonotype. Since a much larger clone is just one base distant, this may be a read error. This chain connects TRBV20-1 to TRBJ2-7; 7 bases map to TRBD2. CDR3 size: 13 residues. The ends lost 3 bases at V and 3 bases at J; junction bases unmatched: 5. The germline V gene has CDR1 DFQATT and CDR2 SNEGSKA (reference sequence). CDR3 sequence: CSASPGLRYEQYF. The CDR3 DNA sequence: TGCAGTGCTAGTCCGGGACTACGCTACGAGCAGTACTTC.

J is TRBJ1-2 and V is TRBV7-2, with D possibly TRBD1 on 6 matching bases. V was pared by 4 bases and J by 7 bases, with 16 bases between. The CDR3 consists of 14 residues. Germline V gives CDR1 SGHTA, CDR2 FQGNSA. The CDR3 loop reads CASSSGRGGSGYTF. The CDR3, as DNA: TGTGCCAGCAGCTCCGGGAGGGGGGGCTCTGGCTACACCTTC.

This chain links TRBV2 with TRBJ2-3, with 8 bases fitting TRBD1. J was trimmed by 3 bases and V by 3 bases; bases with no gene match: 5. Germline lookup yields CDR1 SNHLY and CDR2 FYNNEI. The CDR3 sequence is 15 residues long. The CDR3 bases are TGTGCCAGCAGTGACCGGACAGGGAGGACAGATACGCAGTATTTT. It codes for CASSDRTGRTDTQYF.

This rearrangement joins TRBV30 to TRBJ1-5, with D possibly TRBD1 on 5 matching bases. This CDR3 is 17 amino acids long. V was cut by 0 bases and J by 0 bases, with 15 bases left in between. CDR1 is GTSNPN, CDR2 SVGIG, per germline (reference sequence). CDR3 protein: CAWSVRGGTLSNQPQHF. The CDR3 DNA reads TGTGCCTGGAGTGTACGTGGGGGGACCCTTAGCAATCAGCCCCAGCATTTT. The complete variable domain, with remaining parts taken from reference TRBV30 and TRBJ1-5, reads SQTIHQWPATLVQPVGSPLSLECTVEGTSNPNLYWYRQAAGRGLQLLFYSVGIGQISSEVPQNLSASRPQDRQFILSSKKLLLSDSGFYLCAWSVRGGTLSNQPQHFGDGTRLSIL.

The table lists this clonotype with many counts. The CDR3 DNA is TGTGCCAGCAGGGGGACAGGTGGGAATCAGCCCCAGCATTTT. Translated, it gives CASRGTGGNQPQHF. The chain couples TRBV2 to TRBJ1-5; 8 bases agree with TRBD1. The J segment lost 4 bases and the V segment lost 6 bases, leaving 5 bases of the junction unmatched. This CDR3 contains 14 residues. Germline lookup yields CDR1 SNHLY and CDR2 FYNNEI.

The table lists this clonotype with many counts. The rearrangement links TRBV20-1 to TRBJ2-5; a weak D match, TRBD2 (5 bases). Germline V gene sequence: CDR1 DFQATT, CDR2 SNEGSKA (reference sequence). This CDR3 has 13 residues. V was clipped by 7 bases and J by 1 base, with 13 bases between them. CDR3 nucleotide sequence: TGCAGTGTCCCGGGGTGGAGCCAAGAGACCCAGTACTTC. Protein sequence: CSVPGWSQETQYF.